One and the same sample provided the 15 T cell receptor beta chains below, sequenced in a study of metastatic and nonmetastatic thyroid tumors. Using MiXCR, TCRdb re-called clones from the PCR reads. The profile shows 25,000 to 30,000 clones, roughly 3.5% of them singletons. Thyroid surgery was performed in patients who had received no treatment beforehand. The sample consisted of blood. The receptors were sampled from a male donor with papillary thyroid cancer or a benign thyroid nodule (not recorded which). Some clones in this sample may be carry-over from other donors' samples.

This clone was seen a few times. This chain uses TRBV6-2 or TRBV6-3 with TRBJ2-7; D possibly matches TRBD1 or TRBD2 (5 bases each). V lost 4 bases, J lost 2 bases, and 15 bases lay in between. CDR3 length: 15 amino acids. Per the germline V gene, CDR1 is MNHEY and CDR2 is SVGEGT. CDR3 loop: CASSSLAGGPYEQYF. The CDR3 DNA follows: TGTGCCAGCAGTTCATTAGCTGGGGGACCCTACGAGCAGTACTTC.

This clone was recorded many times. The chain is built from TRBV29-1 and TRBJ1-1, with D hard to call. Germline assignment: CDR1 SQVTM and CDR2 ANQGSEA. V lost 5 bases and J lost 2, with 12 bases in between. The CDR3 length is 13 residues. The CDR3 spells CSVYRGGNTEAFF. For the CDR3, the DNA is TGCAGCGTTTATAGAGGAGGCAACACTGAAGCTTTCTTT. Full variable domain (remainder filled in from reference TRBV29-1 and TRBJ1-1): SAVISQKPSRDICQRGTSLTIQCQVDSQVTMMFWYRQQPGQSLTLIATANQGSEATYESGFVIDKFPISRPNLTFSTLTVSNMSPEDSSIYLCSVYRGGNTEAFFGQGTRLTVV.

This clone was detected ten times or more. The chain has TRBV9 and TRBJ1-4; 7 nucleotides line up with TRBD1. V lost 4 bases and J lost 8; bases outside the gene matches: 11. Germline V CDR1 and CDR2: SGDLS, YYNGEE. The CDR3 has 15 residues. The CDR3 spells CASSPGTVVREKLFF. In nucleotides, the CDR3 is TGTGCCAGCAGCCCAGGGACAGTAGTACGGGAAAAACTGTTTTTT.

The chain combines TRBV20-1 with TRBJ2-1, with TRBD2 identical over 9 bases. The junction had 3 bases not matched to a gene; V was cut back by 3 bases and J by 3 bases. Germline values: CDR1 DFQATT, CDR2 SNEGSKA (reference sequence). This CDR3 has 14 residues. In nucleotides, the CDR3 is TGCAGTGCTAGTGGCGGGAGGGACTACAATGAGCAGTTCTTC. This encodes CSASGGRDYNEQFF.

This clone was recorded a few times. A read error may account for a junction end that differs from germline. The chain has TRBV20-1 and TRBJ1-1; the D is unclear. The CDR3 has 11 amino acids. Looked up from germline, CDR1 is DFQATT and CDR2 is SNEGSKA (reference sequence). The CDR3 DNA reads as TGCAGTGCCTCTACCTTGTCTCTATTCACCTTT. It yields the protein CSASTLSLFTF.

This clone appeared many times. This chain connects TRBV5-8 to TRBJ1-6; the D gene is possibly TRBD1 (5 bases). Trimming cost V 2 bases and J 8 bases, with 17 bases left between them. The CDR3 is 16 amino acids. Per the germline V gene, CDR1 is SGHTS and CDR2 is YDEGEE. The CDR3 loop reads CASSFGRDSLHSPLHF. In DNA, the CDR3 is TGTGCCAGCAGCTTCGGCAGGGATTCTTTGCATTCACCCCTCCACTTT.

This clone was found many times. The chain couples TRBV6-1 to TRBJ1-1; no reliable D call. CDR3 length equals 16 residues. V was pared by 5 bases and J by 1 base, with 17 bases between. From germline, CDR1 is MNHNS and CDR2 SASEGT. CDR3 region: CASSFLVPGGNTEAFF. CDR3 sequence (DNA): TGTGCCAGCAGTTTCCTTGTTCCGGGAGGGAACACTGAAGCTTTCTTT.

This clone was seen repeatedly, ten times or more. DNA of the CDR3: TGTGCCAGCAGCTCCGGGACAGGGTTTTACCAAGAGACCCAGTACTTC. Residues: CASSSGTGFYQETQYF. J is TRBJ2-5 and V is TRBV7-7, with 9 bases lining up with TRBD1. The V and J ends lost 4 bases and 0 bases, in that order; junction bases with no gene match: 6. The CDR3 covers 16 residues. Germline V CDR1 and CDR2: SSHAT, FNYEAQ (reference sequence).

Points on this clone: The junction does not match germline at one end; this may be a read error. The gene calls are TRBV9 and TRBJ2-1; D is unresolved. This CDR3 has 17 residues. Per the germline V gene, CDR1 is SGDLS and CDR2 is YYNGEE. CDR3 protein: CASIVEQEQSSYNEHFF. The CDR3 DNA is TGTGCCAGCATCGTAGAGCAGGAACAGAGCTCCTACAATGAGCATTTCTTC.

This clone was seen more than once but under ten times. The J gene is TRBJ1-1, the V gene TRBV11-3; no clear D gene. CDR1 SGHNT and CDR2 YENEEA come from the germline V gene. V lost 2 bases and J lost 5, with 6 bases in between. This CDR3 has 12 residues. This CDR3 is CASSLILTEAFF. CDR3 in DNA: TGTGCCAGCAGCTTAATTTTGACTGAAGCTTTCTTT.

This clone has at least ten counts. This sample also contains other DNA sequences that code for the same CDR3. In nucleotides, the CDR3 is TGCAGTGCTAGAGCTGGCGGGAGGGCCAACGAGCAGTACTTC. It specifies CSARAGGRANEQYF. The chain uses TRBV20-1 and TRBJ2-7; 9 bases fit TRBD2. Unmatched junction bases numbered 6, after V lost 1 base and J lost 5 bases. The CDR3 sequence is 14 residues long. Germline V gives CDR1 DFQATT, CDR2 SNEGSKA (reference sequence).

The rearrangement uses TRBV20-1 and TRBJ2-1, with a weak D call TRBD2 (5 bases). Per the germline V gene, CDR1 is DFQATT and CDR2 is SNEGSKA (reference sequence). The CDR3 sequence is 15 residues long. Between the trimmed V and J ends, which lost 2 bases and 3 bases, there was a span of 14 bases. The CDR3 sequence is CSARKSGSFYNEQFF. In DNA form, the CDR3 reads TGCAGTGCTAGAAAAAGCGGTAGCTTCTACAATGAGCAGTTCTTC.

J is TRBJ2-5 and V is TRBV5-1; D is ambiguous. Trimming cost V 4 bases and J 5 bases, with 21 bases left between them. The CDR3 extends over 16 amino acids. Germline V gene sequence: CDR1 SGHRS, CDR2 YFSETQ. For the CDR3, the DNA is TGCGCCAGCAGCCCCGGTGGGTATTCCTCTGGGGAGACCCAGTACTTC. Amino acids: CASSPGGYSSGETQYF.

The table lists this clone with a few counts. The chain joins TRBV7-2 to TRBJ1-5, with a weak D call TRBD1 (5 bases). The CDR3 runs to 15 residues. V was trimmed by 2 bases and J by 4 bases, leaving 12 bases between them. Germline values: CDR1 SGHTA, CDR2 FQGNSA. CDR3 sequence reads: CASSLPGGQNQPQHF. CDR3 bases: TGTGCCAGCAGCTTACCGGGGGGTCAGAATCAGCCCCAGCATTTT.

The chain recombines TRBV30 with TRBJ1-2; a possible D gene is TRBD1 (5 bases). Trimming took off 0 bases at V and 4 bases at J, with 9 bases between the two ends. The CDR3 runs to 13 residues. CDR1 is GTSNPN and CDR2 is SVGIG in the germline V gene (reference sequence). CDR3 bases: TGTGCCTGGAGTGTAGTGGGGCCCTATGGCTACACCTTC. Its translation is CAWSVVGPYGYTF.